The 7 T cell receptor beta chains below were found in one sample sequenced in a study of monozygotic twins with inflammatory bowel disease. Reprocessing the 5' RACE reads, TCRdb reports a single entry for every CDR3 protein and omits DNA. The repertoire shows about 170,000 distinct CDR3 sequences; the top ten hold roughly 3%. The sample comprised blood. The receptors shown here come from a human donor with ulcerative colitis or Crohn's disease, or a healthy co-twin of an affected twin (not recorded which).

The gene calls are TRBV20-1 and TRBJ1-3; absent DNA, TCRdb's TRBD1 call cannot be checked. The germline V gene encodes CDR1 DFQATT and CDR2 SNEGSKA (reference sequence). The CDR3 spans 14 residues. This CDR3 is CSARETGSGNTIYF.

The CDR3 sequence is CSVPLGTYTDTQCF. V and J are TRBV29-1 and TRBJ2-3; lacking DNA, the TRBD2 call made by TCRdb goes unchecked. Germline CDR1 SQVTM, CDR2 ANQGSEA. The CDR3 runs 14 residues.

The chain links TRBV5-1 to TRBJ2-4; the TCRdb D gene call, TRBD1, has no DNA to confirm it. This CDR3 region has 17 residues. Looked up from germline, CDR1 is SGHRS and CDR2 is YFSETQ. CDR3 region: CASSLVASRGAKNIQYF.

This chain links TRBV7-6 with TRBJ2-7; the D gene TCRdb calls, TRBD2, cannot be checked with no DNA. The CDR3 runs 15 residues. Germline V gene data show CDR1 as SGHVS and CDR2 as FNYEAQ. CDR3 protein: CASSLLGQASYVQYF.

The chain couples TRBV7-9 to TRBJ1-1; TCRdb outputs TRBD1, but without DNA this stays unchecked. There are 12 residues in the CDR3. Per germline, CDR1 SEHNR and CDR2 FQNEAQ (reference sequence). The CDR3 here is CASSPGETEAFF.

This rearrangement joins TRBV4-1 to TRBJ2-1; the TRBD2 assignment by TCRdb is unverifiable without DNA. Germline V gives CDR1 MGHRA, CDR2 YSYEKL. The CDR3 covers 17 residues. CDR3 loop: CASSQSGAGGTYNEQFF.

The V gene is TRBV5-6, the J gene TRBJ2-7. CDR3 length: 12 amino acids. Per germline, CDR1 SGHDT and CDR2 YYEEEE. The CDR3 protein is CASSLYPSEQYF.